This TCR beta chain was profiled in a study of shared clonotypes between healthy human individuals. Background on the study: Two female and three male donors aged 18 to 49 were enrolled. Study-level points and caveats: Across a handful of donors, naive CD4 shared 5% to 5.5%, naive CD8 about 3.2%, memory CD4 more than 2%, memory CD8 0.4%. Blood was the only sampled material, and tissue repertoires likely differ.

Profiled with immunoSEQ multiplex PCR; TCRdb holds only in-frame clones, not every one. The sample carries about 1 million clones, roughly 70% recorded once. With regard to this clone: Its antigen remains unidentified.

There are 16 residues in the CDR3. The ends were cut back, 3 bases at V and 0 bases at J, with 14 bases in the middle. Germline assignment: CDR1 KGHSH and CDR2 LQKENI. The V and J genes are TRBV18 and TRBJ1-1, with a weak D call TRBD1 (6 bases). The sequenced sample consisted of memory CD4+ T cells sorted from blood. Indicated subset: CD45RA-negative fraction. This clonotype originated in a man between 18 and 35 years old in good health. The CDR3 is CASSPTPGQMNTEAFF. CDR3 bases: TGTGCCAGCTCACCTACTCCGGGACAAATGAACACTGAAGCTTTCTTT.